This T cell receptor (beta chain) came from a study of CD8 T cells in Susac syndrome. The CDR3 contains 14 residues. The V gene's germline CDR1 is MGHRA and CDR2 YSYEKL. Trimming removed 1 base from V and 1 base from J, with 6 bases in between. Reverse transcription used about 0.45 to 1 ug RNA and random hexamers. From the immunoSEQ multiplex PCR reads, TCRdb called clonotypes with MiXCR, one entry per CDR3 protein. The sample records about 250,000 distinct CDR3 sequences, just under 95% being singletons. The gene calls are TRBV4-1 and TRBJ2-3, with D unresolved. This clonotype was sampled from a human donor with multiple sclerosis. The sequencing input was CD4+ T cells from PBMCs. The CDR3 DNA reads TGCGCCAGCAGCCAAGTGGCGGGCACAGATACGCAGTATTTT. It codes for CASSQVAGTDTQYF.